The 20 T cell receptor beta chains given below trace back to one sample, sequenced in a study of T cell repertoires in cytomegalovirus infection. TCRdb reanalysed the reads using MiXCR and keeps one entry per CDR3 protein. This sample yields approximately 500,000 distinct CDR3 sequences, of which about 17% are seen a single time; roughly a quarter belongs to the top ten. Input material: CD8+ T cells from PBMCs. Receptor source: a human donor in good health (CMV status not recorded). Some clones in this sample may be carry-over from other donors' samples.

This chain connects TRBV27 to TRBJ2-7; 8 bases are a match to TRBD2. V lost 5 bases and J lost 6; bases outside the gene matches: 12. The CDR3 totals 15 residues. Germline assignment: CDR1 MNHEY and CDR2 SMNVEV (reference sequence). The CDR3 DNA sequence: TGTGCCAGCAGTCCCCGCGTGGGGGCGGGGGGCGAGCAGTACTTC. Translation: CASSPRVGAGGEQYF.

The chain uses TRBV20-1 and TRBJ2-5, with D perhaps matching TRBD1 or TRBD2 (5 bases each). The CDR3 spans 14 residues. Germline V gene data show CDR1 as DFQATT and CDR2 as SNEGSKA (reference sequence). V lost 3 bases and J 6 bases, leaving 17 bases between the germline ends. DNA for the CDR3: TGCAGTGCTAGCCTGGGACCATCCGTGAAGACCCAGTACTTC. Encoded protein: CSASLGPSVKTQYF.

About this clonotype itself: A clone one base away is much larger, so this may be a read error. Written as DNA, the CDR3 is TGTGCCACCGGTGGTTTTGCCCAACCGGGACAGCCGAACACCGGGGAGCTGTTTTTT. This codes for CATGGFAQPGQPNTGELFF. J is TRBJ2-2 and V is TRBV24-1; 7 bases align to TRBD1. From germline, CDR1 is KGHDR and CDR2 SFDVKD. This CDR3 spans 19 amino acids. The V gene end was trimmed by 9 bases and the J gene end by 0 bases; junction bases not matched to a gene: 18.

This clonotype occurred many times. V and J are TRBV6-1 and TRBJ1-1; perhaps TRBD1 as D (5 bases). The CDR3 is made up of 15 amino acids. V lost 7 bases to trimming and J lost 2 bases, with 17 bases between them. In germline, CDR1 is MNHNS, CDR2 SASEGT. In DNA form, the CDR3 reads TGTGCCAGCACTCAAGGGGCGCGCCTAAACACTGAAGCTTTCTTT. The encoded protein is CASTQGARLNTEAFF.

The chain links TRBV6-6 to TRBJ1-2, with D perhaps TRBD1 (5 bases). CDR3 length: 15 residues. V was pared by 4 bases and J by 7 bases, with 19 bases between. Germline CDR1 and CDR2: MNHNY and SVGAGI (reference sequence). Here the CDR3 DNA reads TGTGCCAGCAGTTCATTCTCGGATTTTAGGGGTGGCTACACCTTC. Translation gives CASSSFSDFRGGYTF.

At least ten counts were recorded for this clonotype. The J gene is TRBJ2-3, the V gene TRBV7-9, with D hard to call. This CDR3 is 14 amino acids long. The germline V gene has CDR1 SEHNR and CDR2 FQNEAQ (reference sequence). V was trimmed by 7 bases and J by 5 bases, leaving 16 bases between them. In DNA form, the CDR3 reads TGTGCCAGCACCCTTGAGGCTGTACAAGATACGCAGTATTTT. Translating it yields CASTLEAVQDTQYF.

This clonotype has a count of ten or more. V usage is TRBV7-6 and J usage is TRBJ2-5; no definite D call. Germline V gene lookup returns CDR1 SGHVS and CDR2 FNYEAQ. There are 12 residues in the CDR3. The germline V and J ends were trimmed by 5 bases and 5 bases, with 9 bases remaining between them. The CDR3 DNA sequence: TGTGCCAGCAGCGTTTCCTTGGAGACCCAGTACTTC. It yields the protein CASSVSLETQYF. The variable domain in full, with the rest retrieved from reference TRBV7-6 and TRBJ2-5, is GAGVSQSPRYKVTKRGQDVALRCDPISGHVSLYWYRQALGQGPEFLTYFNYEAQQDKSGLPNDRFSAERPEGSISTLTIQRTEQRDSAMYRCASSVSLETQYFGPGTRLLVL.

This clonotype was counted many times. For the CDR3, the DNA is TGTGCCAGCAGCCCACCACAGGGTTGGGAGCAGTACTTC. This codes for CASSPPQGWEQYF. The chain links TRBV7-9 to TRBJ2-7; maybe TRBD1 (6 bases). The V end lost 5 bases, the J end lost 7 bases, and 15 bases lay between the germline ends. This CDR3 has 13 amino acids. Per the germline V gene, CDR1 is SEHNR and CDR2 is FQNEAQ (reference sequence).

In its sample, this clonotype was seen many times. The genes are TRBV6-1 and TRBJ1-3; D gene uncertain. Between the trimmed V and J ends, which lost 7 bases and 1 base, there was a span of 23 bases. Germline lookup yields CDR1 MNHNS and CDR2 SASEGT. This CDR3 is built from 18 residues. The CDR3 region has the DNA TGTGCCAGCACGCCTTTTAAGGGAATCAACCCGTCTGGAAACACCATATATTTT. Its protein product is CASTPFKGINPSGNTIYF.

This clonotype came up many times. The chain uses TRBV6-1 and TRBJ2-3; D not resolved. Germline loops: CDR1 MNHNS, CDR2 SASEGT. V was cut by 4 bases and J by 0 bases, with 11 bases left in between. The length of the CDR3 is 15 residues. The CDR3 DNA reads as TGTGCCAGCAGTGGGCCGCCCCTTAGCACAGATACGCAGTATTTT. Translated: CASSGPPLSTDTQYF.

For this clonotype: A much larger clone differs by one base, so this may be a read error. The gene calls are TRBV11-3 and TRBJ2-1; D is unclear. The CDR3 is 14 residues long. Germline loops: CDR1 SGHNT, CDR2 YENEEA. Trimming removed 1 base from V and 12 bases from J, with 16 bases in between. The CDR3 DNA is TGTGCCAGCAGCTTAGGCTTTGGACGACCTGTGCAGTTCTTC. It translates to CASSLGFGRPVQFF.

This rearrangement joins TRBV28 to TRBJ1-2; D gene uncertain. CDR3 size: 14 residues. Between the trimmed V and J ends, which lost 8 bases and 4 bases, there was a span of 17 bases. Germline lookup yields CDR1 MDHEN and CDR2 SYDVKM. The CDR3 coding sequence is TGTGCCAGCCACCAGAGACACCGGTTCTATGGCTACACCTTC. It encodes CASHQRHRFYGYTF.

This clonotype was recorded a few times. The chain recombines TRBV5-6 with TRBJ1-1; 11 bases line up with TRBD1. Per germline, CDR1 SGHDT and CDR2 YYEEEE. The CDR3 is 15 amino acids. The V segment lost 4 bases and the J segment 4 bases; nucleotides outside the gene matches: 6. The CDR3: CASSPGQGEGTEAFF. The CDR3 DNA reads as TGTGCCAGCAGCCCGGGACAGGGGGAAGGCACTGAAGCTTTCTTT.

The rearrangement uses TRBV2 and TRBJ1-2; D is perhaps TRBD1 (5 bases). The CDR3 consists of 10 residues. CDR1 and CDR2 (germline): SNHLY, FYNNEI. V lost 6 bases, J lost 8 bases, and 7 bases lay in between. CDR3 residues: CASRTAGYTF. The CDR3 DNA follows: TGTGCCAGCAGGACAGCGGGCTACACCTTC.

This clonotype was counted at least ten times. The chain recombines TRBV7-6 with TRBJ2-7, with a possible D match to TRBD2 (5 bases). This CDR3 has 12 residues. V lost 5 bases and J lost 7, with 12 bases in between. Germline lookup yields CDR1 SGHVS and CDR2 FNYEAQ. As DNA, the CDR3 is TGTGCCAGCAGCCCGGGGTCGGGGGAGCAGTACTTC. It codes for CASSPGSGEQYF.

There are many counts of this clonotype. CDR3 DNA: TGTGCCAGCAGCTTAACTAGGGAAAGGAACACTGAAGCTTTCTTT. It codes for CASSLTRERNTEAFF. This sequence joins TRBV7-3 and TRBJ1-1; D is undetermined. Trimming stripped 0 bases from V and 1 base from J, with 9 bases between. Germline-derived CDR1 and CDR2 are SGHTA and FQGTGA. The CDR3 has 15 residues.

This clonotype came up many times. DNA of the CDR3: TGTGCCAGCAGTTCCCGGGGGGGGCCCTACGAGCAGTACTTC. This translates into CASSSRGGPYEQYF. This rearrangement joins TRBV28 to TRBJ2-7; 8 nucleotides agree with TRBD2. This CDR3 spans 14 amino acids. Germline loops: CDR1 MDHEN, CDR2 SYDVKM. Trimming cost V 4 bases and J 2 bases; bases outside gene matches: 4.

Only one count was recorded for this clonotype. The chain couples TRBV20-1 to TRBJ1-1; no firm D call. The CDR3 length is 14 residues. Deletions cut 0 bases from V and 6 bases from J, with 14 bases between. Germline-derived CDR1 and CDR2 are DFQATT and SNEGSKA (reference sequence). The CDR3 coding sequence is TGCAGTGCTAGAGAAGGCAGGTTAGGCGCTGAAGCTTTCTTT. The encoded protein is CSAREGRLGAEAFF.

With respect to this clonotype: A much larger clone differs from this one at a single base, so this may be a read error. The gene calls are TRBV28 and TRBJ2-7; no firm D call. The CDR3 has 14 amino acids. In germline, CDR1 is MDHEN, CDR2 SYDVKM. As DNA, the CDR3 is TGTGCCAGCAGTTCCGGACGGCTCTCCTACGATCAGTACTTC. Amino acids: CASSSGRLSYDQYF. The whole variable domain, remainder taken from reference TRBV28 and TRBJ2-7, is DVKVTQSSRYLVKRTGEKVFLECVQDMDHENMFWYRQDPGLGLRLIYFSYDVKMKEKGDIPEGYSVSREKKERFSLILESASTNQTSMYLCASSSGRLSYDQYFGPGTRLTVT.

In the case of this clonotype: A read error may explain this, as a much larger clone is one base away. The chain carries TRBV28 and TRBJ2-7, with TRBD2 matching 8 bases. The CDR3 runs 14 residues. In germline, CDR1 is MDHEN, CDR2 SYDVKM. CDR3: CATRTGLGVSEKYF. The CDR3 nucleotides are TGTGCCACCCGAACGGGACTAGGAGTCTCCGAGAAGTACTTC.